These T cell receptor beta chains were read from a single sample in a study of blood T cells in healthy people across ages. TCRdb reprocessed the 5' RACE reads with MiXCR, giving one entry per CDR3 protein. The data contain roughly 900,000 distinct CDR3 sequences, around 46% of them singletons. Sequenced sample: blood. These receptors came from a man aged 30 to 39 in good health. Both conserved end residues are part of each CDR3. A D gene is named only where the DNA matches it firmly. Clone size is stated in some rows and not others, as once, few, many or a class when expanded.

v_gene	abundance	j_gene	d_gene	CDR3nt	CDR3aa
TRBV11-3	.	TRBJ1-6	.	TGTGCCAGCAGGGATGACAGCGTCGGGGCCCTCCACTTT	CASRDDSVGALHF
TRBV29-1	few	TRBJ2-7	TRBD1	TGCAGCGTTGTCGGTTGGACAGGGACCCCCGAGCAGTACTTC	CSVVGWTGTPEQYF
TRBV29-1	.	TRBJ2-7	.	TGCAGCGTTGAGGGAGGGGGTTCCTACAATGAGCAGTACTTC	CSVEGGGSYNEQYF
TRBV20-1	once	TRBJ2-7	.	TGCAGTGCTAAGGGGTACACTGGAACCTACGAGCAGTACTTC	CSAKGYTGTYEQYF
TRBV6-2/TRBV6-3	.	TRBJ1-1	.	TGTGCCAGCAGTTATCGGGGAGAAGCTTTCTTT	CASSYRGEAFF
TRBV12-3/TRBV12-4	.	TRBJ1-4	TRBD1	TGTGCCAGCAGCCCTGGGGGACAGGGGGCAACTAATGAAAAACTGTTTTTT	CASSPGGQGATNEKLFF
TRBV20-1	.	TRBJ2-7	.	TGCAGTGCTAGAGTTGGCCAGGCTATCTCCTACGAGCAGTACTTC	CSARVGQAISYEQYF
TRBV6-6	.	TRBJ2-1	TRBD2	TGTGCCAGCAGTTTGGGGACTAGCTCTTTTGAGCAGTTCTTC	CASSLGTSSFEQFF
TRBV6-1	few	TRBJ2-7	.	TGTGCCAGCAGTGAATTCACCACTTCGGGCTACGAGCAGTACTTC	CASSEFTTSGYEQYF
TRBV20-1	few	TRBJ1-1	.	TGCAGTGCTAGAGGGGGGATTAGGAACACTGAAGCTTTCTTT	CSARGGIRNTEAFF
TRBV7-8	few	TRBJ1-2	.	TGTGCCAGCAGCTCCAGGAACTATGGCTACACCTTC	CASSSRNYGYTF
TRBV2	.	TRBJ2-7	.	TGTGCCAGCAGTGATTTCTCTAGCTCCTACGAGCAGTACTTC	CASSDFSSSYEQYF
TRBV12-3/TRBV12-4	.	TRBJ2-3	.	TGTGCCAGCAGTTTTTATACCGGCCCAGATACGCAGTATTTT	CASSFYTGPDTQYF
TRBV7-2	.	TRBJ2-1	.	TGTGCCAGCAGCTTGCGACTGGGCTACAATGAGCAGTTCTTC	CASSLRLGYNEQFF
TRBV4-2	.	TRBJ1-5	.	TGTGCCAGCAGCCAAGTCGCGGGGGCTAGCAATCAGCCCCAGCATTTT	CASSQVAGASNQPQHF
TRBV20-1	.	TRBJ1-5	.	TGCAGTGCTAGAACAGGGAAGAGCAATCAGCCCCAGCATTTT	CSARTGKSNQPQHF
TRBV20-1	.	TRBJ2-1	TRBD2	TGCAGTGCTAGAACCCACGGGGGGGCTACGGATGAGCAGTTCTTC	CSARTHGGATDEQFF
TRBV6-5	.	TRBJ1-2	TRBD1	TGTGCCAGCACCCCGGGAGGACAGGGAATTCCTAACTATGGCTACACCTTC	CASTPGGQGIPNYGYTF
TRBV5-5	.	TRBJ2-3	.	TGTGCCAGCAGCGTGAGTCGGACAGTGGATACGCAGTATTTT	CASSVSRTVDTQYF
TRBV4-3	.	TRBJ1-5	.	TGCGCCAGCAGCCAAGAGGCGGGTCAGCCCCAGCATTTT	CASSQEAGQPQHF
TRBV20-1	.	TRBJ2-3	TRBD2	TGCAGTGCTAGCCCTAGCGGGGATCACACAGATACGCAGTATTTT	CSASPSGDHTDTQYF
TRBV6-4	.	TRBJ1-6	.	TGTGCCAGCAGTGACTCCGGAAATTCACCCCTCCACTTT	CASSDSGNSPLHF
TRBV6-6	few	TRBJ1-2	.	TGTGCCAGCAGTTACTCAGGAGGAAGCGATGGCTACACCTTC	CASSYSGGSDGYTF
TRBV6-6	.	TRBJ2-7	.	TGTGCCAGCAGTTACAAGGGGGACTCCTACGAGCAGTACTTC	CASSYKGDSYEQYF
TRBV5-1	.	TRBJ2-5	.	TGCGCCAGCAGCTTGATCCCCCAAGAGACCCAGTACTTC	CASSLIPQETQYF
TRBV6-2/TRBV6-3	few	TRBJ2-1	TRBD2	TGTGCCAGCATCTATAGCGGGGGGGCCATGAATGAGCAGTTCTTC	CASIYSGGAMNEQFF
TRBV29-1	.	TRBJ2-7	TRBD1	TGCAGCGTTGACCTCGACAGGGGCCACGAGCAGTACTTC	CSVDLDRGHEQYF
TRBV6-1	.	TRBJ2-5	.	TGTGCCAGCAGTGAAGTGTCGGTGGCTTGGGGGACCCAGTACTTC	CASSEVSVAWGTQYF
TRBV5-6	.	TRBJ2-5	.	TGTGCCAGCAGCTTGGTCTTAGGGAGTGAGACCCAGTACTTC	CASSLVLGSETQYF
TRBV5-1	.	TRBJ2-4	.	TGCGCCAGCAGCTTGGGGCAGGGTATTTACATTCAGTACTTC	CASSLGQGIYIQYF
TRBV24-1	.	TRBJ1-1	.	TGTGCCACCAGTGATTTAAGGGGGAGGAACACTGAAGCTTTCTTT	CATSDLRGRNTEAFF
TRBV29-1	few	TRBJ1-1	.	TGCAGCGTTGTGTCGAACAGGGTGAACACTGAAGCTTTCTTT	CSVVSNRVNTEAFF